This TCR beta chain was recorded in a study of T cell responses to AZD1222 COVID-19 vaccine. CDR1 and CDR2 from the germline V gene are SQVTM and ANQGSEA. This CDR3 has 12 residues. Trimming removed 4 bases at V and 0 bases at J, with 7 bases between. TCRdb's table, derived via immunoSEQ multiplex PCR, lists solely in-frame clones and lacks some. The sample records 130,000 or so clones, 85% being singletons. Findings and limits, study-wide: It was only after the peak T cell response that any repertoires were sampled. The study reported that nearly half of spike-specific TCRs target unmutated variant regions. There were vaccine-associated CD4 TCRs across spike, dominant at 160-218 and 743-854.

This clone showed up just once. The antigen is not known. This chain links TRBV29-1 with TRBJ2-7; possible D gene TRBD1, 5 bases. Material: peripheral blood, obtained 28 days after the second dose of the MenACWY control vaccine. This sequence was found in an adult who received the MenACWY meningococcal vaccine as a control. The CDR3 region is CSVVTASYEQYV. The CDR3 nucleotides read TGCAGCGTTGTGACAGCCTCCTACGAGCAGTACGTC.